This T cell receptor beta chain emerged from a study of human T cells and chemical hapten exposure. Across the study: Enrolled patients were predominantly female and had alopecia areata, totalis or universalis.

TCRdb reprocessed the RACE reads via MiXCR and lists one record per CDR3 protein. The sample has 180,000 or so distinct CDR3 sequences, 20% to 25% seen once. As for time point: patch test 1, 2 weeks after DPC sensitization. Specified treatment: therapeutic diphenylcyclopropenone sensitization with weekly scalp DPC. CDR3 length equals 15 residues. The V gene end was trimmed by 2 bases and the J gene end by 6 bases; junction bases not matched to a gene: 8. CDR1 is GTSNPN and CDR2 is SVGIG in the germline V gene (reference sequence). Points on this clonotype: The antigen remains unidentified.

Findings of the study overall: There were significantly more large CDR3 similarity clusters among expanded TCRs than among controls. As the donors had alopecia, their immune response may differ from healthy people's.

J is TRBJ2-2 and V is TRBV30, with 8 bases that match TRBD2. The sequence came from a woman in her forties or fifties with alopecia areata. Some clones in this sample may be carry-over from other donors' samples. The sample consisted of whole blood, taken in connection with sensitization to the hapten diphenylcyclopropenone (DPC). CDR3 protein: CAWSSLSGGAGELFF. For the CDR3, the DNA is TGTGCCTGGAGTTCCTTATCCGGGGGGGCCGGGGAGCTGTTTTTT.